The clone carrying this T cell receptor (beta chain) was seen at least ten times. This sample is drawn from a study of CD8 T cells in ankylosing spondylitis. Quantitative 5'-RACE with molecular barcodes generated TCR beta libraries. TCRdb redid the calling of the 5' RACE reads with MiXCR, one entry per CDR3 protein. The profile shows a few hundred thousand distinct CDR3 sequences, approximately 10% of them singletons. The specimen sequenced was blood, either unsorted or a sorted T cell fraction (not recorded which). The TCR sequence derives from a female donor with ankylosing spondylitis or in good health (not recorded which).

The CDR3 loop reads CAISVGTDTGELFF. CDR3 coding DNA: TGTGCCATCAGTGTAGGGACCGACACCGGGGAGCTGTTTTTT. The V gene is TRBV10-3, the J gene TRBJ2-2; TRBD1 or TRBD2 may be the D gene (5 bases each). V was pared by 4 bases and J by 3 bases, with 9 bases between. The CDR3 spans 14 residues. Per germline, CDR1 ENHRY and CDR2 SYGVKD.